Listed below are T cell receptor beta chains from one sample, sequenced in a study of blood T cell repertoires in COVID-19. This table comes from immunoSEQ multiplex PCR, and its TCRdb copy is limited to in-frame clones, with some not included. The data contain some 150,000 clones, over 70% of them singletons. The specimen was peripheral blood. These TCRs come from a man between 50 and 59 years old who had recovered from COVID-19. The CDR3 runs from the conserved cysteine through the conserved F or W. Fields, in order: V gene, clone size, J gene, D gene, CDR3 DNA, CDR3 protein. D genes are given only for firm matches. Only some rows state a clone size, as once, few, many or a class for expanded clones.

v_call: TRBV6-5
clone_size: .
j_call: TRBJ2-5
d_call: .
cdr3_nt: TGTGCCAGCAGTTACTCGAGGCGGGGGCTGGAGACCCAGTACTTC
cdr3_aa: CASSYSRRGLETQYF

v_call: TRBV11-2
clone_size: .
j_call: TRBJ2-3
d_call: TRBD1
cdr3_nt: TGTGCCAGCAGCCGTAGGGGGCAGGGAATGGATACGCAGTATTTT
cdr3_aa: CASSRRGQGMDTQYF

v_call: TRBV9
clone_size: .
j_call: TRBJ2-1
d_call: .
cdr3_nt: TGTGCCAGCAGCGTAGCCGGGCAGGGGTGGGGCAATGAGCAGTTCTTC
cdr3_aa: CASSVAGQGWGNEQFF

v_call: TRBV7-2
clone_size: .
j_call: TRBJ1-1
d_call: .
cdr3_nt: TGTGCCAGCAGCTTAGGGGGCCGCGCGGAGACTGAAGCTTTCTTT
cdr3_aa: CASSLGGRAETEAFF

v_call: TRBV6-5
clone_size: once
j_call: TRBJ1-6
d_call: TRBD1
cdr3_nt: TGTGCCAGCAGTTACTCGAGACAGGGAGAATCACCCCTCCACTTT
cdr3_aa: CASSYSRQGESPLHF

v_call: TRBV7-9
clone_size: .
j_call: TRBJ2-3
d_call: TRBD2
cdr3_nt: TGTGCCAGCACCCCCACCGTAGCGGGTTTGGAGGATACGCAGTATTTT
cdr3_aa: CASTPTVAGLEDTQYF

v_call: TRBV3-1/TRBV3-2
clone_size: .
j_call: TRBJ2-7
d_call: .
cdr3_nt: TGTGCCAGCAGCCAACAGGGCAAGCAGTACTTC
cdr3_aa: CASSQQGKQYF

v_call: TRBV18
clone_size: .
j_call: TRBJ2-7
d_call: .
cdr3_nt: TGTGCCAGCTCACCACCTCAGGGAAGCTCCTACGAGCAGTACTTC
cdr3_aa: CASSPPQGSSYEQYF

v_call: TRBV12-5
clone_size: .
j_call: TRBJ2-1
d_call: .
cdr3_nt: TGTGCTAGTGGTTTGGTGCCGGGCTCCTACAATGAGCAGTTCTTC
cdr3_aa: CASGLVPGSYNEQFF

v_call: TRBV7-6
clone_size: .
j_call: TRBJ2-3
d_call: TRBD2
cdr3_nt: TGTGCCAGCAGCTCGGGGGGGCGCACAGATACGCAGTATTTT
cdr3_aa: CASSSGGRTDTQYF

v_call: TRBV11-3
clone_size: .
j_call: TRBJ2-3
d_call: TRBD2
cdr3_nt: TGTGCCAGCAGCTTCGCGACTAGCGGGCCTAACACAGATACGCAGTATTTT
cdr3_aa: CASSFATSGPNTDTQYF

v_call: TRBV3-1/TRBV3-2
clone_size: .
j_call: TRBJ1-6
d_call: .
cdr3_nt: TGTGCCAGCAGCCAAGAGGGGCCTGGAGACATCTATAATTCACCCCTCCACTTT
cdr3_aa: CASSQEGPGDIYNSPLHF

v_call: TRBV5-6
clone_size: .
j_call: TRBJ2-7
d_call: TRBD1
cdr3_nt: TGTGCCAGCAGCCGACAGGGCTTCGTCGACGAGCAGTACTTC
cdr3_aa: CASSRQGFVDEQYF

v_call: TRBV13
clone_size: .
j_call: TRBJ1-5
d_call: .
cdr3_nt: TGTGCCAGCAGCAGGACTCGGGGCAATCAGCCCCAGCATTTT
cdr3_aa: CASSRTRGNQPQHF

v_call: TRBV5-8
clone_size: once
j_call: TRBJ2-5
d_call: .
cdr3_nt: TGTGCCAGCAGCTTGCTCCGTAGCCAAGAGACCCAGTACTTC
cdr3_aa: CASSLLRSQETQYF

v_call: TRBV2
clone_size: .
j_call: TRBJ1-4
d_call: .
cdr3_nt: TGTGCCAGCAGTGCGACAGTTGCGCGCGGAAAACTGTTTTTT
cdr3_aa: CASSATVARGKLFF

v_call: TRBV25-1
clone_size: .
j_call: TRBJ1-1
d_call: TRBD1
cdr3_nt: TGTGCCAGCAGTGCGTTCGGGACAGGGGGACAATCTGTGGCTTTCTTT
cdr3_aa: CASSAFGTGGQSVAFF

v_call: TRBV7-2
clone_size: .
j_call: TRBJ2-3
d_call: TRBD2
cdr3_nt: TGTGCCAGCAGCTTAGTGGCTTGGGGCGCTAGCGGGTTCACAGATACGCAGTATTTT
cdr3_aa: CASSLVAWGASGFTDTQYF

v_call: TRBV27
clone_size: .
j_call: TRBJ1-6
d_call: .
cdr3_nt: TGTGCCAGCACAGGCCGGGGAAATTCACCCCTCCACTTT
cdr3_aa: CASTGRGNSPLHF

v_call: TRBV19
clone_size: few
j_call: TRBJ1-3
d_call: .
cdr3_nt: TGTGCCAGTAGTTTTCTCTCTGGAAACACCATATATTTT
cdr3_aa: CASSFLSGNTIYF

v_call: TRBV10-1
clone_size: once
j_call: TRBJ2-7
d_call: TRBD2
cdr3_nt: TGCGCCAGCAGTGAGTCGATCCAGCGGGGTAAATGGGGCGACGAGCAGTACTTC
cdr3_aa: CASSESIQRGKWGDEQYF

v_call: TRBV12-5
clone_size: .
j_call: TRBJ2-3
d_call: TRBD1
cdr3_nt: TGTGCTAGTGGTAACCGGGACAGGGGTACAGATACGCAGTATTTT
cdr3_aa: CASGNRDRGTDTQYF

v_call: TRBV27
clone_size: .
j_call: TRBJ2-1
d_call: .
cdr3_nt: TGTGCCAGTGAACAGGGAGTCGAGCAGTTCTTC
cdr3_aa: CASEQGVEQFF

v_call: TRBV9
clone_size: .
j_call: TRBJ1-2
d_call: .
cdr3_nt: TGTGCCAGCAGCGTACAGCCAGGATCTAACTATGGCTACACCTTC
cdr3_aa: CASSVQPGSNYGYTF

v_call: TRBV19
clone_size: .
j_call: TRBJ1-2
d_call: .
cdr3_nt: TGTGCCAGTAGTACTAACCGGGACATTGCTAACTATGGCTACACCTTC
cdr3_aa: CASSTNRDIANYGYTF

v_call: TRBV7-9
clone_size: .
j_call: TRBJ2-5
d_call: TRBD1
cdr3_nt: TGTGCCAGCAGCAAAACCGGGACAGACCAAGAGACCCAGTACTTC
cdr3_aa: CASSKTGTDQETQYF

v_call: TRBV25-1
clone_size: few
j_call: TRBJ2-7
d_call: .
cdr3_nt: TGTGCCAGCAGTGAATCGCGGCTAGAAGAGCAGTACTTC
cdr3_aa: CASSESRLEEQYF

v_call: TRBV3-1/TRBV3-2
clone_size: .
j_call: TRBJ2-7
d_call: TRBD1
cdr3_nt: TGTGCCAGCAGCCAAAAGAGGACAGGGGGGCTCTACGAGCAGTACTTC
cdr3_aa: CASSQKRTGGLYEQYF

v_call: TRBV29-1
clone_size: .
j_call: TRBJ1-2
d_call: .
cdr3_nt: TGCAGCGTTGAAGAGTCAGGGCTTGGCTACACCTTC
cdr3_aa: CSVEESGLGYTF

v_call: TRBV19
clone_size: .
j_call: TRBJ2-7
d_call: .
cdr3_nt: TGTGCCAGTAGTGCGACCCGGGACACCGAGCAGTACTTC
cdr3_aa: CASSATRDTEQYF

v_call: TRBV6-2/TRBV6-3
clone_size: once
j_call: TRBJ2-3
d_call: TRBD2
cdr3_nt: TGTGCCAGCAGTTACTCCCCCTTGATCGGGGGGAGCACAGATACGCAGTATTTT
cdr3_aa: CASSYSPLIGGSTDTQYF

v_call: TRBV18
clone_size: .
j_call: TRBJ2-7
d_call: TRBD2
cdr3_nt: TGTGCCAGCTCACCGAACGGGGGGAGCTCCTACGAGCAGTACTTC
cdr3_aa: CASSPNGGSSYEQYF

v_call: TRBV5-6
clone_size: .
j_call: TRBJ2-1
d_call: TRBD1
cdr3_nt: TGTGCCAGCAGCACCGGACAGGGCTCTCACAATGAGCAGTTCTTC
cdr3_aa: CASSTGQGSHNEQFF

v_call: TRBV7-2
clone_size: .
j_call: TRBJ1-3
d_call: TRBD1
cdr3_nt: TGTGCCAGCAGCTACGACAGGGGGCGCAGAAACACCATATATTTT
cdr3_aa: CASSYDRGRRNTIYF

v_call: TRBV21-1
clone_size: .
j_call: TRBJ2-2
d_call: .
cdr3_nt: TGTGCCAGCAGCAAAGTTGTAGGAGCGGGGGGGCCCACCGGGGAGCTGTTTTTT
cdr3_aa: CASSKVVGAGGPTGELFF

v_call: TRBV10-3
clone_size: .
j_call: TRBJ2-3
d_call: TRBD1
cdr3_nt: TGTGCCGCAACCCCCCGGGACAGGGCTGAAAATACGCAGTATTTT
cdr3_aa: CAATPRDRAENTQYF

v_call: TRBV4-1
clone_size: .
j_call: TRBJ2-7
d_call: TRBD2
cdr3_nt: TGCGCCAGCAGCCAAGCGGGGAGGGGACGGACCTACGAGCAGTACTTC
cdr3_aa: CASSQAGRGRTYEQYF

v_call: TRBV5-1
clone_size: .
j_call: TRBJ1-2
d_call: .
cdr3_nt: TGCGCCAGCAGGGCGGGGGTCTATGGCTACACCTTC
cdr3_aa: CASRAGVYGYTF

v_call: TRBV7-7
clone_size: .
j_call: TRBJ2-3
d_call: TRBD1
cdr3_nt: TGTGCCAGCAGCCCGGGACAGGGTGCAGATACGCAGTATTTT
cdr3_aa: CASSPGQGADTQYF

v_call: TRBV6-6
clone_size: .
j_call: TRBJ1-5
d_call: TRBD1
cdr3_nt: TGTGCGGAACGGCAGGGGGCGGGTCAGCCCCAGCATTTT
cdr3_aa: CAERQGAGQPQHF

v_call: TRBV27
clone_size: .
j_call: TRBJ2-2
d_call: .
cdr3_nt: TGTGCCAGCAGGGCCGGCAGGGACACCGGGGAGCTGTTTTTT
cdr3_aa: CASRAGRDTGELFF